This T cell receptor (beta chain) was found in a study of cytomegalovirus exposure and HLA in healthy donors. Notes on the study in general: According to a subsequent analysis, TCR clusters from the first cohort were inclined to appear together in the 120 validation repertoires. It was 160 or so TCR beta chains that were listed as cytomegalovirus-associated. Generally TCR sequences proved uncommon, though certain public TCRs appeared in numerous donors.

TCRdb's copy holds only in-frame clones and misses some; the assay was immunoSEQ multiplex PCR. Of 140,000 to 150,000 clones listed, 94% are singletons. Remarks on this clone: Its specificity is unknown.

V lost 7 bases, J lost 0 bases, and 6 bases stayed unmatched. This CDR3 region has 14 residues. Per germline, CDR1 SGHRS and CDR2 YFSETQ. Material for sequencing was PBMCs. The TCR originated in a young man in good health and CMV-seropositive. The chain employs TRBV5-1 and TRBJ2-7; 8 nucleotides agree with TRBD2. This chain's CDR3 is CASYKSGSSYEQYF. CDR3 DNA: TGCGCCAGCTATAAGAGCGGGAGCTCCTACGAGCAGTACTTC.